The clone carrying this T cell receptor beta chain has a single count. The V gene lost 4 bases and the J gene lost 8 bases, with 23 bases spanning the gap. This CDR3 spans 16 amino acids. Per the germline V gene, CDR1 is MGHRA and CDR2 is YSYEKL. The source of the sample is a study of cytomegalovirus exposure and HLA in healthy donors. Profiling relied on immunoSEQ multiplex PCR, and the TCRdb table lists in-frame clones only, not all of them. This table has 200,000 to 250,000 clones, approximately 88% appearing once. This chain links TRBV4-1 with TRBJ1-2, with a possible D match to TRBD1 (5 bases). The sequence was collected from a woman in her twenties or thirties in good health and CMV-seropositive. The specimen was PBMCs. The CDR3 sequence: CASSPGAKGYWEGYTF. CDR3 DNA: TGCGCCAGCAGCCCCGGGGCCAAGGGTTATTGGGAGGGCTACACCTTC.